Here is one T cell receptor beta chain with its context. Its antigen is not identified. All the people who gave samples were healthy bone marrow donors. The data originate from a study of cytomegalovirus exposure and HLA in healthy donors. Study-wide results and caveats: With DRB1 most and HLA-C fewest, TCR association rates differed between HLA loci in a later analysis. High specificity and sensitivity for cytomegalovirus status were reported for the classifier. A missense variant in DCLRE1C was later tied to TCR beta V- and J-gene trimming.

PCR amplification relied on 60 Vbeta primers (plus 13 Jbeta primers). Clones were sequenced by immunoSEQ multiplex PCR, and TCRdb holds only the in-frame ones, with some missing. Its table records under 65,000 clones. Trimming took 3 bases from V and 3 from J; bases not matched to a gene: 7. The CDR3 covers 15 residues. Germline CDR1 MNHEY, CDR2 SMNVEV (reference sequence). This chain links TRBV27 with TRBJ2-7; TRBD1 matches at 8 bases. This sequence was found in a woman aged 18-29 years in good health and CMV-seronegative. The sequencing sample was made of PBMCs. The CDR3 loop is CASSLIIGQGYEQYF. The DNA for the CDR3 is TGTGCCAGCAGTTTGATTATAGGACAGGGCTACGAGCAGTACTTC.